This TCR beta chain appears in the sequencing data of a study of blood T cell repertoires in COVID-19. About the study: Samples taken during acute and convalescent COVID-19 were collected in the United States, Italy and Spain. T cells, B-cell-depleted T cells, or PBMCs provided the cDNA or gDNA that served as material.

Per the authors' pipeline: Estimation of nucleated cell counts was performed using reference gene primer amplification. Only in-frame clones appear in the TCRdb table, and some are missing; sequencing was by immunoSEQ multiplex PCR. That table furnishes V, J and clone size, whereas the DNA furnished D and trimming. The sample contains over 100,000 clones, roughly 92% of which appear only once. J lost 4 bases, V lost 4 bases, and 9 bases had no gene match. Germline V lookup: CDR1 SGHTA, CDR2 FQGNSA. The CDR3 length is 16 residues. The Seattle patients, enrolled during active infection, were followed longitudinally.

Sequenced sample: peripheral blood. The TCR comes from a woman aged 45-59 years with COVID-19, enrolled during active disease. The chain combines TRBV7-2 with TRBJ2-1; 8 nucleotides agree with TRBD1. This chain's CDR3 is CASSSGGPPGYNEQFF. Here the CDR3 DNA reads TGTGCCAGCAGCTCAGGGGGCCCTCCCGGGTACAATGAGCAGTTCTTC.